This T cell receptor (beta chain) comes out of a study of lymphopenia after photon versus proton radiotherapy. General study points: After the lymphocyte nadir, photon-treated repertoires showed oligoclonal expansion, especially of CD8+ Temra cells.

Generated by immunoSEQ multiplex PCR, the TCRdb table keeps only in-frame clones and is missing some. Here the sample spans 37,000 or so clones, about 82% being singletons. V gave up 5 bases and J gave up 1 base, with 19 bases separating them. In germline, CDR1 is PRHDT, CDR2 FYEKMQ (reference sequence). The CDR3 is made up of 17 amino acids. About this clone: Its antigen is undetermined.

This chain links TRBV13 with TRBJ2-3; D call uncertain. The source was peripheral blood, collected from a patient treated with proton-based radiotherapy. The receptor comes from a woman in her 70s with pancreatic cancer. Some clones in this sample may be carry-over from other donors' samples. CDR3 sequence: CASSPAGTELGTDTQYF. In nucleotides, the CDR3 is TGTGCCAGCAGCCCTGCCGGTACAGAGTTGGGCACAGATACGCAGTATTTT.